This TCR beta chain emerged from a study of CD8+CD57+ T cells in acquired aplastic anemia. This clonotype was detected many times. Genomic DNA constituted the template upon which TCR beta VDJ and CDR3 profiling was performed. A single record per CDR3 protein comes from TCRdb applying MiXCR to the reads. This table holds 400,000 to 600,000 distinct CDR3 sequences, roughly a third found once. Whoever was chosen for sequencing had shown CD8+CD57+ cell expansion by flow cytometry. Source material: sorted CD4+, CD8+, or CD8+CD57+ T cells (not recorded which) from PBMCs. The sequence derives from a human donor with aplastic anemia.

The CDR3 DNA reads as TGTGCCAGTAGTATAGCGAGGGAAAATACTGAAGCTTTCTTT. Translated: CASSIARENTEAFF. This rearrangement joins TRBV19 to TRBJ1-1; D remains unclear. Trimming left V 1 base short and J 5 bases short, with 11 bases between. The V gene's germline CDR1 is LNHDA and CDR2 SQIVND (reference sequence). The CDR3 extends over 14 amino acids. The whole variable domain, remainder taken from reference TRBV19 and TRBJ1-1, is DGGITQSPKYLFRKEGQNVTLSCEQNLNHDAMYWYRQDPGQGLRLIYYSQIVNDFQKGDIAEGYSVSREKKESFPLTVTSAQKNPTAFYLCASSIARENTEAFFGQGTRLTVV.